The present TCR beta chain was sequenced within a study of blood T cell repertoires in COVID-19. This CDR3 is built from 15 residues. CDR1 is SGHRS, CDR2 YFSETQ, per germline. J was trimmed by 4 bases and V by 4 bases; bases with no gene match: 7. Original analysis: Amplifying reference gene primers gave estimates of nucleated cell counts. Some clones are missing from TCRdb's copy, which holds only in-frame ones; the method was immunoSEQ multiplex PCR. V, J and clone size are those of that table, while D and trimming were read from the DNA. The sample holds under 200,000 clones; roughly 86% are singletons and the top ten take under 2%.

The chain employs TRBV5-1 and TRBJ2-3; 9 bases align to TRBD1. Material for sequencing was peripheral blood. This clonotype was sampled from a man between 18 and 35 years old with active or convalescent COVID-19. The CDR3 coding sequence is TGCGCCAGCAGCATCGGGACAGGGTTTGCAGATACGCAGTATTTT. Translation gives CASSIGTGFADTQYF.